A single T cell receptor beta chain is shown here with its context. This clonotype was seen repeatedly, ten times or more. Which antigen it targets is not known. Per-base quality was not reported, and no clone a single base away is much larger than it. For sequencing, an Illumina NovaSeq 6000 was employed. Synthesis of TCR cDNA relied on 5'RACE template switching, a step that introduced a universal primer site along with unique molecular identifiers. Priming for cDNA synthesis came from both the TCR alpha and TCR beta constant segments. Libraries were amplified in two PCR steps, with sample barcodes and sequencing adapters added in the second step. Libraries were sequenced on Illumina HiSeq 2500 (2x100 bp) or NovaSeq (2x150 bp). The source study handled its data this way. Reads were demultiplexed and collapsed into UMI consensus sequences with MIGEC, and V(D)J alignment was performed with MiXCR. Vaccine-responding clonotypes were identified with edgeR using replicate PBMC samples, with FDR below 0.01 and a log2 fold change above 5 up to day 15 being required. Each bulk clonotype received a CD4 or CD8 identity based on whether the sequenced CD4 or CD8 repertoire contained that clonotype at higher abundance. TCRdb reprocessing: public reads trimmed at Q25 with fastp, clones called with MiXCR, in-frame beta chains kept. Rows with one shared CDR3 protein collapse into an entry with the most common genes and DNA. What appears here as the V and J calls and clone size reflects TCRdb's work, not the paper's. The sample includes 250,000 to 300,000 distinct CDR3 sequences, with roughly 9% observed a single time. The top ten clones comprise 3% to 3.5% of the sample.

This specimen's treatment or condition label, per the study, means: live attenuated yellow fever vaccine strain. PBMCs were isolated from peripheral blood using a standard Ficoll-Paque protocol. CD4 and CD8 T-cell fractions were isolated with Dynabeads CD4 and CD8 positive selection kits. TriZol was used to extract RNA from bulk PBMCs, from CD4 and CD8 fractions, and from dextramer-positive and dextramer-negative fractions. V has 4 bases trimmed and J has 15 bases trimmed; junction bases matching no gene number 8. Counted from cysteine to phenylalanine, this CDR3 has 12 amino acids. The kept DNA is CDR3 alone, 36 bases in frame from the first base. Based on the germline V gene, the CDR1 and CDR2 sequences are SGHNT and YENEEA. The sample originates from a study of T cells after yellow fever vaccination (dated by TCRdb to between 2018 and 2021). For the wider study: The SMART-Seq v4 Ultra Low Input RNA kit was used to prepare libraries from fractions with low cell numbers. Two healthy male donors, one aged 18 to 30 and one aged 30 to 40 years, made up the cohort. Bulk PBMC replicates and cell subsets were isolated from blood drawn at multiple timepoints before and after both primary and secondary immunization. Bulk TCR alpha and beta repertoires were sequenced longitudinally to track T-cell clones before and after primary and booster YFV17D yellow fever vaccination. The full study reports these points: After the booster, most of the clones that had expanded following primary vaccination were detected again (96% of CD4 and around 88% of CD8), which suggests that memory was broadly maintained. Only two donors were included in the study, so the extent to which the findings can be generalized is limited. FACS-sorted repertoires could contain abundant contaminating clonotypes from the bulk population, so computational filtering was required. The secondary T-cell response was found to be weaker but faster than the primary response, with a peak reached on day 5 rather than on day 15. A small fraction of clonotypes appeared in both the CD4 and CD8 compartments, likely as a result of convergent recombination.

The sequence joins TRBV11-3 to TRBJ2-1, and 8 junction bases match TRBD2. Sequencing used CD4+ T cells sorted from PBMCs, obtained 5 days after the yellow fever booster vaccination. The receptor comes from a man aged 18 to 29 who received the YFV17D yellow fever vaccine. The CDR3 sequence is CASSYSGGPLFF. In nucleotides, the sequence is TGTGCCAGCAGCTACTCGGGGGGGCCTCTGTTCTTC.